This T cell receptor beta chain was sequenced during a study of blood T cell repertoires in COVID-19. Study at large: Sources were T cells, B-cell-depleted T cells, or PBMCs; the material itself was cDNA or gDNA.

The study assigned cohorts using participant-reported clinical history. Symptom resolution, clearance, or two negative PCRs marked donors in Cohort 3 as recovered. The CDR3 is 15 residues long. V lost 2 bases and J lost 7; bases outside the gene matches: 11. Germline lookup yields CDR1 SGHDT and CDR2 YYEEEE. In the source study's methods: By means of reference gene primer amplification, nucleated cell counts were estimated. TCRdb's table, derived via immunoSEQ multiplex PCR, lists solely in-frame clones and lacks some. The V and J calls and clone size are taken from that table; D and trimming were inferred from the DNA. Counted here are about 310,000 clones, approximately 90% occurring once; the ten biggest clones make up about 9.8%.

Sequencing was carried out using PBMCs or T cells enriched from blood (not recorded which). The clonotype comes from a woman between 18 and 30 years old who had recovered from COVID-19. The chain links TRBV5-6 to TRBJ1-2, with 7 bases lining up with TRBD1. The CDR3 spells CASSFDQGGYSGYTF. CDR3 nucleotides: TGTGCCAGCAGCTTTGACCAGGGGGGCTACAGTGGCTACACCTTC.